This T cell receptor beta chain was identified in a study of blood T cell repertoires in COVID-19. The repertoire was sequenced with immunoSEQ multiplex PCR; TCRdb's copy has only in-frame clones and lacks some. The sample has some 120,000 clones, around four fifths seen once. V lost 1 base and J 2 bases, leaving 15 bases between the germline ends. Per germline, CDR1 SGHRS and CDR2 YFSETQ. The CDR3 is 16 residues long. V is TRBV5-1 and J is TRBJ1-1, with a tentative D call TRBD1 (5 bases). Sequenced input: peripheral blood. This receptor was identified in a human donor in a cohort sampled during active COVID-19. CDR3 region: CASSLLGGKVNTEAFF. CDR3 nucleotides: TGCGCCAGCAGCTTGCTCGGGGGAAAGGTAAACACTGAAGCTTTCTTT.